The 22 T cell receptor beta chains in this list originate from one sample, sequenced in a study of cytomegalovirus exposure and HLA in healthy donors. Use of 60 Vbeta and 13 Jbeta primers characterized the PCR. This table comes from immunoSEQ multiplex PCR, and its TCRdb copy is limited to in-frame clones, with some not included. The table has about 120,000 clones, roughly 80% seen once. The specimen sequenced was PBMCs. The source is a female donor in good health and CMV-seronegative.

The chain joins TRBV10-2 to TRBJ1-2, with TRBD1 identical over 8 bases. Germline CDR1 and CDR2: WSHSY and SAAADI. The trim removed 5 bases at V and 5 bases at J, leaving 10 bases unmatched. The CDR3 loop spans 15 amino acids. CDR3 bases: TGCGCCAGCAGTCCTACCGGGACAGGAGATTATGGCTACACCTTC. Amino acids: CASSPTGTGDYGYTF.

The chain joins TRBV6-5 to TRBJ2-3; possible D gene TRBD2, 6 bases. The V end was cut by 7 bases, the J end by 6 bases, with 8 bases between. Germline loops: CDR1 MNHEY, CDR2 SVGAGI. This CDR3 has 11 amino acids. In DNA form, the CDR3 reads TGTGCCAGCACTCGGGGGGATACGCAGTATTTT. The encoded protein is CASTRGDTQYF.

V is TRBV28 and J is TRBJ1-6; TRBD1 aligns across 7 bases. This CDR3 spans 15 amino acids. Germline CDR1 MDHEN, CDR2 SYDVKM. V trimming: 6 bases; J trimming: 8 bases; junction bases outside the gene matches: 10. CDR3 nucleotides: TGTGCCAGCAGGGAAATTGGCAGGGGGTATTCACCCCTCCACTTT. It specifies CASREIGRGYSPLHF.

V and J are TRBV6-5 and TRBJ1-5, with 10 bases aligning to TRBD1. Unmatched junction bases numbered 7, after V lost 6 bases and J lost 5 bases. Germline CDR1 and CDR2: MNHEY and SVGAGI. There are 15 residues in the CDR3. CDR3 sequence reads: CASSPTGTGDQPQHF. The DNA of the CDR3 is TGTGCCAGCAGCCCTACAGGGACAGGGGATCAGCCCCAGCATTTT.

This chain links TRBV30 with TRBJ2-3, with a tentative D call TRBD2 (5 bases). Trimming left V 3 bases short and J 1 base short, with 14 bases between. Germline V gives CDR1 GTSNPN, CDR2 SVGIG (reference sequence). This CDR3 contains 15 residues. Here the CDR3 DNA reads TGTGCCTGGAGGAGGTGGGAGAGGGGCACAGATACGCAGTATTTT. It codes for CAWRRWERGTDTQYF.

The table lists this clone with a few counts. In nucleotides, the CDR3 is TGTGCCAGTAGTCTAGCGAGTGAAAAACTGTTTTTT. It yields the protein CASSLASEKLFF. The genes are TRBV19 and TRBJ1-4; D ambiguous. The V end was cut by 5 bases, the J end by 7 bases, with 8 bases between. Germline V gene data show CDR1 as LNHDA and CDR2 as SQIVND (reference sequence). The CDR3 consists of 12 residues.

This rearrangement joins TRBV18 to TRBJ1-2; TRBD1 is a possible D gene (5 bases). CDR3 size: 16 residues. Germline CDR1 is KGHSH and CDR2 is LQKENI. V was cut by 5 bases and J by 4 bases, with 20 bases left in between. CDR3 in amino acids: CASSGLLQGTPYGYTF. Written as DNA, the CDR3 is TGTGCCAGCTCAGGGCTCTTGCAGGGTACACCCTATGGCTACACCTTC.

The chain is built from TRBV4-2 and TRBJ2-1, with 7 positions matching TRBD2. V trimming: 4 bases; J trimming: 10 bases; junction bases outside the gene matches: 10. CDR1 is LGHNA, CDR2 YNFKEQ, per germline. The length of the CDR3 is 14 residues. CDR3 bases: TGTGCCAGCAGCCTAAGTGCGGGAGTTGGAGAGCAGTTCTTC. Amino acid sequence: CASSLSAGVGEQFF.

This clone was seen only once. The chain has TRBV2 and TRBJ1-5; D may be TRBD1 (6 bases). Germline CDR1 is SNHLY and CDR2 is FYNNEI. Trimming shortened V by 4 bases and J by 4 bases, and 11 bases separated the two germline ends. The CDR3 contains 14 residues. CDR3: CASSAVQGNQPQHF. Written as DNA, the CDR3 is TGTGCCAGCAGTGCGGTCCAGGGGAATCAGCCCCAGCATTTT.

With respect to this clone: Within the sample, other DNA sequences also encode this same CDR3. V is TRBV9 and J is TRBJ1-2; the D gene is possibly TRBD1 (5 bases). The CDR3 sequence is 13 residues long. V shed 2 bases and J shed 1 base, with 6 bases lying between them. The germline V gene encodes CDR1 SGDLS and CDR2 YYNGEE. CDR3 DNA: TGTGCCAGCAGCGTTCAGGGTAACTATGGCTACACCTTC. Its translation: CASSVQGNYGYTF.

V usage is TRBV18 and J usage is TRBJ2-7; 7 nucleotides agree with TRBD2. Germline assignment: CDR1 KGHSH and CDR2 LQKENI. CDR3 length: 14 residues. The ends lost 0 bases at V and 4 bases at J; junction bases unmatched: 3. The chain's CDR3 is CASSPPGTIYEQYF. The CDR3 DNA follows: TGTGCCAGCTCACCACCGGGGACTATTTACGAGCAGTACTTC.

The chain uses TRBV19 and TRBJ1-1; D not certain. CDR3 length: 14 amino acids. Trimming shortened V by 6 bases and J by 3 bases, and 14 bases separated the two germline ends. The V gene's germline CDR1 is LNHDA and CDR2 SQIVND (reference sequence). The CDR3 region has the DNA TGTGCCAGTAGGGCGAGTGACTTGGACACTGAAGCTTTCTTT. The encoded protein is CASRASDLDTEAFF.

The rearrangement joins TRBV18 to TRBJ2-5; weak D call: TRBD2 (5 bases). Judging by the DNA end, TRBJ2-7 fits better; the J call may be wrong. The CDR3 consists of 13 residues. The germline V gene has CDR1 KGHSH and CDR2 LQKENI. CDR3 coding DNA: TGTGCCAGTTCAGGAGGAACCTCCTACGAGCAGTACTTC. Protein product: CASSGGTSYEQYF.

The chain links TRBV2 to TRBJ2-1, with D unclear. The CDR3 length is 12 residues. V was pared by 2 bases and J by 10 bases, with 9 bases between. The V gene's germline CDR1 is SNHLY and CDR2 FYNNEI. CDR3 coding DNA: TGTGCCAGCAGTGAATGGCGGCACGAGCAGTTCTTC. It encodes CASSEWRHEQFF.

The chain has TRBV6-5 and TRBJ2-1; 9 nucleotides match TRBD2. Germline V lookup: CDR1 MNHEY, CDR2 SVGAGI. This CDR3 contains 14 residues. With 5 bases clipped from V and 2 bases from J, the junction kept 1 base outside the gene matches. CDR3 in amino acids: CASSLAGPYNEQFF. CDR3 nucleotides: TGTGCCAGCAGTCTAGCGGGGCCCTACAATGAGCAGTTCTTC.

This clone was found once. The rearrangement joins TRBV5-1 to TRBJ2-7, with 8 bases fitting TRBD2. Germline V gene lookup returns CDR1 SGHRS and CDR2 YFSETQ. CDR3 length: 15 amino acids. Germline trimming cut 1 base from V and 3 bases from J; bases unmatched to any gene: 6. For the CDR3, the DNA is TGCGCCAGCAGCTTGCCCGGTAGCGGGGTCTACGAGCAGTACTTC. This sequence encodes CASSLPGSGVYEQYF.

J is TRBJ2-2 and V is TRBV2; D is perhaps TRBD1 (6 bases). The CDR3 has 14 residues. Looked up from germline, CDR1 is SNHLY and CDR2 is FYNNEI. Trimming stripped 5 bases from V and 3 bases from J, with 10 bases between. The CDR3 loop reads CASSRQGYTGELFF. CDR3 bases: TGTGCCAGCAGTCGGCAGGGGTACACCGGGGAGCTGTTTTTT.

CDR3 sequence: CASSARLAGGRSSYNEQFF. For the CDR3, the DNA is TGTGCCAGCAGCGCCCGACTAGCGGGAGGCCGATCCTCCTACAATGAGCAGTTCTTC. J is TRBJ2-1 and V is TRBV7-9; TRBD2 agrees at 13 bases. After removal of 5 bases from V and 0 bases from J, the junction contained 10 bases not matched to a gene. Per germline, CDR1 SEHNR and CDR2 FQNEAQ (reference sequence). This CDR3 has 19 residues.

This clone was counted a single time. J is TRBJ2-1 and V is TRBV9, with D maybe TRBD2 (6 bases). Germline V gene sequence: CDR1 SGDLS, CDR2 YYNGEE. Trimming removed 3 bases at V and 0 bases at J, with 13 bases between. CDR3 length equals 16 residues. As DNA, the CDR3 is TGTGCCAGCAGCGGAGACCCGCGGGGCTCCTACAATGAGCAGTTCTTC. Its translation is CASSGDPRGSYNEQFF.

The chain combines TRBV4-1 with TRBJ2-5; no firm D call. The CDR3 contains 13 residues. Germline V CDR1 and CDR2: MGHRA, YSYEKL. V lost 1 base, J lost 3 bases, and 6 bases lay in between. CDR3 coding DNA: TGCGCCAGCAGCCAAGGGGCCGAAGAGACCCAGTACTTC. Encoded protein: CASSQGAEETQYF.

This chain joins TRBV14 and TRBJ2-5; TRBD2 aligns across 13 bases. The V gene end was trimmed by 3 bases and the J gene end by 5 bases; junction bases not matched to a gene: 6. CDR3 length: 16 residues. Germline-derived CDR1 and CDR2 are SGHDN and FVKESK. In DNA form, the CDR3 reads TGTGCCAGCAGCCACCAACTAGCGGGAGGGCAGGAGACCCAGTACTTC. Residues: CASSHQLAGGQETQYF.

V is TRBV25-1 and J is TRBJ1-4; 7 positions match TRBD1. Germline V gene data show CDR1 as MGHDK and CDR2 as SYGVNS. V dropped 4 bases and J dropped 8; count of bases not matched to a gene: 13. CDR3 length: 16 amino acids. CDR3 in DNA: TGTGCCAGCAGTGGTCCCTCTAAGGGGGCGCAAGAAAAACTGTTTTTT. Translating gives CASSGPSKGAQEKLFF. The full variable domain, rest sourced from reference TRBV25-1 and TRBJ1-4, is EADIYQTPRYLVIGTGKKITLECSQTMGHDKMYWYQQDPGMELHLIHYSYGVNSTEKGDLSSESTVSRIRTEHFPLTLESARPSHTSQYLCASSGPSKGAQEKLFFGSGTQLSVL.